A single sample gave rise to the 9 T cell receptor beta chains below, sequenced in a study of blood T cell repertoires in COVID-19. Sequenced by immunoSEQ multiplex PCR; TCRdb stores in-frame clones only, minus some. This sample carries about 96,000 clones, approximately 84% of them seen once, and the ten largest clones take 17%. Material for sequencing was peripheral blood. The source is a woman aged 60-75 years with acute or convalescent COVID-19.

This chain connects TRBV7-2 to TRBJ1-5; D gene unclear. This CDR3 has 13 residues. The V gene lost 5 bases and the J gene lost 0 bases, with 5 bases spanning the gap. Germline loops: CDR1 SGHTA, CDR2 FQGNSA. The CDR3 region is CASSPNSNQPQHF. CDR3 nucleotide sequence: TGTGCCAGCAGCCCCAATAGCAATCAGCCCCAGCATTTT.

The chain links TRBV6-5 to TRBJ2-3; 10 bases map to TRBD2. V gave up 11 bases and J gave up 5 bases; unmatched junction bases: 7. The germline CDR1 and CDR2 sequences are MNHEY and SVGAGI. The CDR3 is 13 residues long. The CDR3 nucleotides read TGTGCCTGCCGAGCGGGGGGGCGAGATACGCAGTATTTT. The encoded protein is CACRAGGRDTQYF.

Here the CDR3 DNA reads TGCGCCAGCAGCTTAGGGGGGGCTGAGCAGCCCCAGCATTTT. It codes for CASSLGGAEQPQHF. J is TRBJ1-5 and V is TRBV5-1; weak D call: TRBD1 (6 bases). CDR1 is SGHRS and CDR2 is YFSETQ in the germline V gene. Deletions cut 2 bases from V and 7 bases from J, with 13 bases between. The CDR3 extends over 14 amino acids. Supplemented by reference TRBV5-1 and TRBJ1-5, the full variable domain reads KAGVTQTPRYLIKTRGQQVTLSCSPISGHRSVSWYQQTPGQGLQFLFEYFSETQRNKGNFPGRFSGRQFSNSRSEMNVSTLELGDSALYLCASSLGGAEQPQHFGDGTRLSIL.

V gene TRBV15 combines with J gene TRBJ1-1, with 7 positions matching TRBD1. The CDR3 is 13 amino acids. Germline-derived CDR1 and CDR2 are LNHNV and YYDKDF (reference sequence). With V trimmed by 8 bases and J by 3 bases, 6 bases remained unmatched. The CDR3 nucleotides are TGTGCCACCCAGGGACAGTACGACACTGAAGCTTTCTTT. This encodes CATQGQYDTEAFF.

This chain connects TRBV19 to TRBJ1-4, with 7 bases identical to TRBD1. V shed 3 bases and J 4 bases; nucleotides not matched to a gene: 8. CDR1 and CDR2 (germline): LNHDA, SQIVND (reference sequence). The CDR3 covers 16 residues. CDR3 bases: TGTGCCAGTAGTATCCTGGGACAGACATATAATGAAAAACTGTTTTTT. Translated: CASSILGQTYNEKLFF. Full variable domain (rest looked up from reference TRBV19 and TRBJ1-4): DGGITQSPKYLFRKEGQNVTLSCEQNLNHDAMYWYRQDPGQGLRLIYYSQIVNDFQKGDIAEGYSVSREKKESFPLTVTSAQKNPTAFYLCASSILGQTYNEKLFFGSGTQLSVL.

The sample holds one count of this clone. The chain carries TRBV2 and TRBJ1-2, with 9 bases fitting TRBD1. CDR1 is SNHLY and CDR2 is FYNNEI in the germline V gene. V lost 2 bases and J lost 6; bases outside the gene matches: 4. The CDR3 spans 14 residues. CDR3 nucleotides: TGTGCCAGCAGTGAAATTAGGACAGGGGATGGCTACACCTTC. Its protein product is CASSEIRTGDGYTF.

This clone was recorded once. This sequence joins TRBV6-2 or TRBV6-3 and TRBJ1-1, with 7 bases matching TRBD1. This CDR3 is built from 12 residues. CDR1 is MNHEY and CDR2 is SVGEGT in the germline V gene. Losses at the gene ends were 5 bases for V and 5 bases for J; bases not matched to a gene: 2. CDR3 DNA: TGTGCCAGCAGTGACAGGGAGACTGAAGCTTTCTTT. This translates into CASSDRETEAFF.

The chain carries TRBV27 and TRBJ1-1, with TRBD1 matching 7 bases. The CDR3 has 16 residues. Germline V CDR1 and CDR2: MNHEY, SMNVEV (reference sequence). Trimming took 8 bases from V and 6 from J; bases not matched to a gene: 18. Here the CDR3 reads CASRLFAGTQGSEAFF. The DNA of the CDR3 is TGTGCCAGCCGCCTTTTTGCCGGGACACAGGGGTCTGAAGCTTTCTTT.

This rearrangement joins TRBV28 to TRBJ1-1; D uncertain. The CDR3 has 13 residues. Trimming removed 6 bases at V and 0 bases at J, with 8 bases between. In germline, CDR1 is MDHEN, CDR2 SYDVKM. The CDR3 bases are TGTGCCAGCAGCTACAGCATGAACACTGAAGCTTTCTTT. It is translated as CASSYSMNTEAFF. The variable domain in full, completed from reference TRBV28 and TRBJ1-1, reads DVKVTQSSRYLVKRTGEKVFLECVQDMDHENMFWYRQDPGLGLRLIYFSYDVKMKEKGDIPEGYSVSREKKERFSLILESASTNQTSMYLCASSYSMNTEAFFGQGTRLTVV.